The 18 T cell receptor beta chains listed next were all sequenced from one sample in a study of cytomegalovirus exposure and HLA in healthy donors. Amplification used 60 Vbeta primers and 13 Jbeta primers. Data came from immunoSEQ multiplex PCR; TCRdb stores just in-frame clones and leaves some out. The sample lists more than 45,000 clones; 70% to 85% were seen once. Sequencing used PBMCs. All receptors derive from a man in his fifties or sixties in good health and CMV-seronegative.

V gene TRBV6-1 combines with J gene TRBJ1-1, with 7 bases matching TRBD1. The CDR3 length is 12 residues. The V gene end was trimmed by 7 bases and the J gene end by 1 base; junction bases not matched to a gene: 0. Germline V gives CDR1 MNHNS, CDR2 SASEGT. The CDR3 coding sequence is TGTGCCAGCAACAGGGGGAACACTGAAGCTTTCTTT. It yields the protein CASNRGNTEAFF.

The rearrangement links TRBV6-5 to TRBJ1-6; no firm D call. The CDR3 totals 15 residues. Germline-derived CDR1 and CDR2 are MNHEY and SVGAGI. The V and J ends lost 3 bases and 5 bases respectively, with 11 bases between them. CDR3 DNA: TGTGCCAGCAGTTATGAGGGTCTTAATAATTCACCCCTCCACTTT. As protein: CASSYEGLNNSPLHF.

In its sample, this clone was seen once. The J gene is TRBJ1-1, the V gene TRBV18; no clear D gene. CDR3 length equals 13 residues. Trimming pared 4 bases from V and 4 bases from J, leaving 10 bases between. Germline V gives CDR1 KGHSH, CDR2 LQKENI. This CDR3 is CASSQMRGTEAFF. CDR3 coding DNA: TGTGCCAGCTCACAGATGCGTGGCACTGAAGCTTTCTTT.

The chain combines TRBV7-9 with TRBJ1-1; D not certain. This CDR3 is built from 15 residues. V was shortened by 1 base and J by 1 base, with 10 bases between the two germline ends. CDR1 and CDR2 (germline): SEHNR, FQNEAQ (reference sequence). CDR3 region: CASSLGVRENTEAFF. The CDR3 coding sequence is TGTGCCAGCAGCTTAGGAGTAAGAGAGAACACTGAAGCTTTCTTT.

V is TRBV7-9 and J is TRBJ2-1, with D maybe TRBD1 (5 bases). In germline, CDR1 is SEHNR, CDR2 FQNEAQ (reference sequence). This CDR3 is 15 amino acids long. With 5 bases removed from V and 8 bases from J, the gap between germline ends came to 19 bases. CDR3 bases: TGTGCCAGCAGCCCCGACAGTAATACTAACCATGAGCAGTTCTTC. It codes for CASSPDSNTNHEQFF. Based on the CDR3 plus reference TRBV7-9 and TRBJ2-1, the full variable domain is DTGVSQNPRHKITKRGQNVTFRCDPISEHNRLYWYRQTLGQGPEFLTYFQNEAQLEKSRLLSDRFSAERPKGSFSTLEIQRTEQGDSAMYLCASSPDSNTNHEQFFGPGTRLTVL.

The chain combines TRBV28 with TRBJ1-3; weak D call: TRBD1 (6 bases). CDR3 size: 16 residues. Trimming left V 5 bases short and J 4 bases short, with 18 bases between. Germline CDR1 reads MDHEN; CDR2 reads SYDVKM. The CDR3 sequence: CASSPTGPVGGNTIYF. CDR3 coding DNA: TGTGCCAGCAGTCCGACAGGTCCTGTGGGAGGAAACACCATATATTTT.

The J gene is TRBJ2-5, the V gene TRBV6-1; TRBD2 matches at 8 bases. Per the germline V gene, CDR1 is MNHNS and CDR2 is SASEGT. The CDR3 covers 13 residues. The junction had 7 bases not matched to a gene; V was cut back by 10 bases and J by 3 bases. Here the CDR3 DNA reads TGTGCCACCTCACTAGCGGAAAAAGAGACCCAGTACTTC. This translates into CATSLAEKETQYF.

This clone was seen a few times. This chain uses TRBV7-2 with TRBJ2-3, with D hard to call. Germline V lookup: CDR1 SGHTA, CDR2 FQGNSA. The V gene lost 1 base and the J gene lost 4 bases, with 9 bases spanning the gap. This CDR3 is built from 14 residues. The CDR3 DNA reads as TGTGCCAGCAGCTTAGTATGGGCTTCAGATACGCAGTATTTT. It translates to CASSLVWASDTQYF.

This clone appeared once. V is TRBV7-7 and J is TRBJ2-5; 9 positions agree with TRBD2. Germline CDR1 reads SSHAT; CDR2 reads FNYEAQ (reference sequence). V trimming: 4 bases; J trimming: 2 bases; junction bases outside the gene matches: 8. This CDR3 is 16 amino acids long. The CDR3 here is CASSSGLASTQETQYF. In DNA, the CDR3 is TGTGCCAGCAGCTCCGGACTAGCGAGTACACAAGAGACCCAGTACTTC.

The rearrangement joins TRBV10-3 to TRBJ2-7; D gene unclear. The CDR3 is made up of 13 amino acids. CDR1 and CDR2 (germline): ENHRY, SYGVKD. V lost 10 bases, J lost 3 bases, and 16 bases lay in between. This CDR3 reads CATCDTVGYEQYF. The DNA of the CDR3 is TGTGCCACATGCGACACGGTAGGCTACGAGCAGTACTTC.

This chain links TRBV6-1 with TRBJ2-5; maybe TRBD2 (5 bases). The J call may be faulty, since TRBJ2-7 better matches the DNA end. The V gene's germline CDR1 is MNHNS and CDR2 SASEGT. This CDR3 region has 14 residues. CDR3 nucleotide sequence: TGTGCCAGCAGTGAAACGGACTTTTACTACGAGCAGTACTTC. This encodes CASSETDFYYEQYF.

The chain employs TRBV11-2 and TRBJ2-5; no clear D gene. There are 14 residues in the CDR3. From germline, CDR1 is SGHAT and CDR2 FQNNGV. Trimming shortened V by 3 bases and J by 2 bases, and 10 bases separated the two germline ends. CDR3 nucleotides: TGTGCCAGCAGCTTTGGTACGGTACAAGAGACCCAGTACTTC. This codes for CASSFGTVQETQYF.

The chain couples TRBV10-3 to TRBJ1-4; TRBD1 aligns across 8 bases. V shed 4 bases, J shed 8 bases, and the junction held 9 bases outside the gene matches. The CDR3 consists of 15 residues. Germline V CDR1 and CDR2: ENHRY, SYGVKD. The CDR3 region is CAISAATGDSEKLFF. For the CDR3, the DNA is TGTGCCATCAGTGCCGCGACAGGGGATAGCGAAAAACTGTTTTTT.

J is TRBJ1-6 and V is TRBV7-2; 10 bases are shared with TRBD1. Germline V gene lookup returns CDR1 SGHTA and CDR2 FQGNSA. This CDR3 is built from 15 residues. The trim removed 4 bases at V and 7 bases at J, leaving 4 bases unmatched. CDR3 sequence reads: CASSSGTGVNSPLHF. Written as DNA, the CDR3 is TGTGCCAGCAGCTCCGGGACAGGGGTAAATTCACCCCTCCACTTT.

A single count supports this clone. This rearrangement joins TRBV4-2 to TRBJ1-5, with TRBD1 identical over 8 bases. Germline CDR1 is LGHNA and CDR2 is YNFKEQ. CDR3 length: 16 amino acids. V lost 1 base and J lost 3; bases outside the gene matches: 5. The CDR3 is CASSQGQGAPNQPQHF. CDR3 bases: TGTGCCAGCAGCCAAGGCCAGGGGGCACCCAATCAGCCCCAGCATTTT.

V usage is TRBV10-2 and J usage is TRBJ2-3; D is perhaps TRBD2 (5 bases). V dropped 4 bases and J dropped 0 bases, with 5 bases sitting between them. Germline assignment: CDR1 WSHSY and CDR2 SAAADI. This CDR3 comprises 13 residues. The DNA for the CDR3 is TGCGCCAGCAGTGCGGGGAGCACAGATACGCAGTATTTT. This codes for CASSAGSTDTQYF.

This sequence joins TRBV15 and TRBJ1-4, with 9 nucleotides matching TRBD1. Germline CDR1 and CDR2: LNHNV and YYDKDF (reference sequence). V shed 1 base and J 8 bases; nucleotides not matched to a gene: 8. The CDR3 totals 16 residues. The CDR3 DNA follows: TGTGCCACCAGCAGAGCAGCGGGACAGGGAGACGAAAAACTGTTTTTT. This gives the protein CATSRAAGQGDEKLFF.

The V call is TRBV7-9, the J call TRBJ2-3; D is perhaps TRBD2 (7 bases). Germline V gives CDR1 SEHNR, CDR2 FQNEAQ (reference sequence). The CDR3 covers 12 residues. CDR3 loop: CGGGENTDTQYF. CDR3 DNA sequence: TGTGGAGGGGGGGAGAACACAGATACGCAGTATTTT.